The 16 T cell receptor beta chains below all came from one sample that was sequenced in a study of T cell clusters in autoimmune cytopenias. Each sample's input was roughly 270 ng genomic DNA, 38,000 or so genome equivalents. TRB rearrangements were amplified by touch-down multiplex PCR with mixed TRB-A/B primers. TCRdb reprocessed the multiplex PCR reads; each CDR3 protein has one entry and no DNA is given. The table lists around 2,000 distinct CDR3 sequences. Material for sequencing was peripheral blood. Source of these receptors: a human donor with an autoimmune cytopenia, with autoimmune hepatitis or in good health (not recorded which).

By frequency, this clonotype is medium-sized. This chain links TRBV27 with TRBJ2-7. CDR3 length: 13 residues. Germline CDR1 reads MNHEY; CDR2 reads SMNVEV (reference sequence). This CDR3 reads CASSRTALAEQYF.

J is TRBJ1-5 and V is TRBV29-1; there is no DNA to check the TCRdb D call of TRBD1. This CDR3 contains 13 residues. The germline V gene has CDR1 SQVTM and CDR2 ANQGSEA. The CDR3 loop reads CSVWGGTGQPQHF.

V is TRBV20-1 and J is TRBJ2-2. Germline lookup yields CDR1 DFQATT and CDR2 SNEGSKA (reference sequence). The CDR3 has 12 amino acids. CDR3 sequence reads: CSGSGDTGELFF.

This rearrangement joins TRBV20-1 to TRBJ2-7; absent DNA, TCRdb's TRBD1 call cannot be checked. The CDR3 runs to 15 residues. CDR1 is DFQATT, CDR2 SNEGSKA, per germline (reference sequence). The CDR3 loop is CSARGGTGVSYEQYF.

This clonotype counts as medium-sized by frequency. The V gene is TRBV6-5, the J gene TRBJ2-1. The germline V gene encodes CDR1 MNHEY and CDR2 SVGAGI. CDR3 length equals 15 residues. The CDR3 reads CASRGSAGAYNEQFF.

This clonotype shows up as medium-sized by frequency. The chain carries TRBV5-5 and TRBJ1-6; the D call from TCRdb, TRBD1, cannot be confirmed without DNA. Looked up from germline, CDR1 is SGHKS and CDR2 is YYEKEE (reference sequence). The CDR3 totals 17 residues. The CDR3 protein is CASSLRLVTGDNSPLHF.

This clonotype is identified as medium-sized (0.01 to 0.1%) from frequency. The chain carries TRBV6-2 or TRBV6-3 and TRBJ2-3; the D call of TRBD1 rests on TCRdb alone, since no DNA is present to check it. The CDR3 consists of 16 residues. Germline V lookup: CDR1 MNHEY, CDR2 SVGEGT. CDR3 in amino acids: CASSYTRGGGTDTQYF.

This clonotype ranks as medium-sized (0.01 to 0.1%) in terms of frequency. V is TRBV27 and J is TRBJ1-5; TCRdb picks TRBD1, but there is no DNA to check that call. CDR3 length: 15 residues. CDR1 and CDR2 (germline): MNHEY, SMNVEV (reference sequence). The CDR3: CASSLTGSGNQPQHF.

Considering frequency, this clonotype is medium-sized. This chain links TRBV6-5 with TRBJ2-5; TCRdb designates TRBD1, a call that cannot be tested without DNA. The CDR3 has 16 residues. Germline-derived CDR1 and CDR2 are MNHEY and SVGAGI. The CDR3 region is CASSRGLGVGQETQYF.

This clonotype is classed as medium-sized by frequency. J is TRBJ2-5 and V is TRBV18. The germline gives CDR1 KGHSH, CDR2 LQKENI. This CDR3 contains 14 residues. The CDR3: CASSPSRVGETQYF. The full variable domain, rest sourced from reference TRBV18 and TRBJ2-5, is NAGVMQNPRHLVRRRGQEARLRCSPMKGHSHVYWYRQLPEEGLKFMVYLQKENIIDESGMPKERFSAEFPKEGPSILRIQQVVRGDSAAYFCASSPSRVGETQYFGPGTRLLVL.

This clonotype counts as medium-sized by frequency. V gene TRBV30 combines with J gene TRBJ2-3. CDR3 length: 14 residues. Germline CDR1 GTSNPN, CDR2 SVGIG (reference sequence). The CDR3 sequence is CAWSGSPRTDTQYF.

According to its frequency, this clonotype is medium-sized. This chain's CDR3 is CSVETRGLASRSSYNEQFF. The chain is built from TRBV29-1 and TRBJ2-1; TCRdb designates TRBD2, a call that cannot be tested without DNA. Germline CDR1 is SQVTM and CDR2 is ANQGSEA. The CDR3 spans 19 residues.

This clonotype is deemed medium-sized by its frequency. V and J are TRBV29-1 and TRBJ2-2; TCRdb's D call, TRBD1, is unchecked because there is no DNA. This CDR3 contains 14 residues. Germline assignment: CDR1 SQVTM and CDR2 ANQGSEA. The CDR3 region is CSAQKQGNTGELFF.

Considering frequency, this clonotype is medium-sized (0.01 to 0.1%). The V gene is TRBV29-1, the J gene TRBJ2-3; checking the TCRdb D call of TRBD1 is not possible without DNA. CDR3 size: 15 residues. The germline V gene encodes CDR1 SQVTM and CDR2 ANQGSEA. The CDR3 region is CSARGTGPRPDTQYF.

By frequency, this clonotype registers medium-sized. The chain employs TRBV12-3 or TRBV12-4 and TRBJ2-2; with no DNA, the TCRdb D assignment of TRBD2 cannot be verified. This CDR3 comprises 18 residues. CDR3 sequence reads: CASSAPPGLAANTGELFF.

Measured by frequency, this clonotype is medium-sized. The V gene is TRBV6-5, the J gene TRBJ2-3; TCRdb selects TRBD2, and the lack of DNA leaves this call unchecked. The germline gives CDR1 MNHEY, CDR2 SVGAGI. The CDR3 is 18 residues long. CDR3 residues: CASSYSWVGGLAGDTQYF.